The T cell receptor (beta chain) under discussion was sequenced for a study of OX40 agonist ivuxolimab in advanced cancers. Overall study context: Patients were dosed intravenously with ivuxolimab at 0.01 to 10 mg/kg every 2 weeks. Study conclusions and caveats: What antigens the expanded peripheral T cells recognized was never established. At doses 0.1 to 3.0 mg/kg, CD4+ and CD8+ clones expanded.

CDR1 KGHSH and CDR2 LQKENI come from the germline V gene. The V gene lost 6 bases and the J gene lost 1 base, with 15 bases spanning the gap. The CDR3 is 15 amino acids. Libraries were prepared by immunoSEQ multiplex PCR; TCRdb keeps only in-frame clonotypes and omits some of them. The sample yields roughly 18,000 clones, approximately 80% seen once. To note about this clone: What it binds is unknown.

Excluded were patients having autoimmune disease history or systemic immunosuppression. The sample consisted of CD4+ or CD8+ T cells sorted from blood, taken in a trial of the OX40 agonist ivuxolimab. V usage is TRBV18 and J usage is TRBJ1-1, with TRBD1 as a possible D gene (6 bases). This TCR derives from an adult with an advanced solid tumor such as melanoma, head and neck, liver or kidney cancer. The CDR3 loop reads CASSGGTRGNTEAFF. The CDR3 nucleotides read TGTGCCAGCTCCGGGGGGACAAGGGGGAACACTGAAGCTTTCTTT.